These T cell receptor beta chains were read from a single sample in a study of CD8 T cells in Susac syndrome. TCRdb re-called the immunoSEQ multiplex PCR reads through MiXCR, storing one row per CDR3 protein. The sample has fewer than 150,000 distinct CDR3 sequences; about 93% are singletons. The source material was CD8+ T cells from PBMCs. Receptors were obtained from a human donor with multiple sclerosis. Both conserved end residues are part of each CDR3. The D gene is left open where the match is weak. A row's size may be missing; if present it is once, few, many or a size class.

V gene	clone size	J gene	D gene	CDR3 protein	CDR3 DNA
TRBV10-3	NA	TRBJ1-3	TRBD1	CAISELGGGGNTIYF	TGTGCCATCAGTGAACTAGGGGGCGGTGGAAACACCATATATTTT
TRBV7-9	NA	TRBJ2-5	NA	CASSFDIQETQYF	TGTGCCAGCAGTTTTGACATCCAAGAGACCCAGTACTTC
TRBV30	NA	TRBJ1-1	NA	CAAGTMNTEAFF	TGTGCCGCCGGGACCATGAACACTGAAGCTTTCTTT
TRBV6-5	NA	TRBJ2-7	NA	CASSAGVGSPYEQYF	TGTGCCAGCAGTGCCGGTGTCGGGAGCCCCTACGAGCAGTACTTC
TRBV27	NA	TRBJ2-1	TRBD2	CASNRAGAFNEQFF	TGTGCCAGCAATCGAGCGGGAGCTTTCAATGAGCAGTTCTTC
TRBV12-3/TRBV12-4	NA	TRBJ2-5	NA	CASSSTGTTGETQYF	TGTGCCAGCAGTTCAACCGGGACCACCGGGGAGACCCAGTACTTC
TRBV6-5	NA	TRBJ2-3	NA	CASSYAGPDTQYF	TGTGCCAGCAGTTACGCTGGCCCAGATACGCAGTATTTT
TRBV25-1	few	TRBJ2-1	NA	CASSGLDNEQFF	TGTGCCAGCAGTGGGCTAGACAATGAGCAGTTCTTC
TRBV27	NA	TRBJ2-1	TRBD2	CASSLAGGPLNEQFF	TGTGCCAGCAGTCTAGCGGGAGGGCCTCTGAATGAGCAGTTCTTC
TRBV7-7	NA	TRBJ2-7	NA	CASSFDRNYEQYF	TGTGCCAGCAGCTTCGACAGGAACTACGAGCAGTACTTC
TRBV4-1	NA	TRBJ2-1	NA	CASSVGRNNEQFF	TGCGCCAGCAGCGTCGGGCGGAACAATGAGCAGTTCTTC
TRBV4-1	NA	TRBJ2-7	NA	CASSQALQSYEQYF	TGCGCCAGCAGCCAGGCCCTGCAGTCCTACGAGCAGTACTTC
TRBV12-3/TRBV12-4	once	TRBJ2-3	TRBD2	CASSPPGLAEHTDTQYF	TGTGCCAGCAGTCCGCCGGGACTAGCGGAACACACAGATACGCAGTATTTT
TRBV27	NA	TRBJ2-2	TRBD1	CASSFRGPGELFF	TGTGCCAGCAGTTTCAGGGGGCCCGGGGAGCTGTTTTTT
TRBV9	NA	TRBJ2-7	TRBD1	CASSVGGQGEEQYF	TGTGCCAGCAGCGTAGGCGGACAGGGGGAAGAGCAGTACTTC
TRBV20-1	NA	TRBJ2-7	NA	CSARDSGESSYEQYF	TGCAGTGCTAGAGATTCAGGGGAGAGTTCCTACGAGCAGTACTTC
TRBV30	NA	TRBJ2-2	TRBD2	CAWAWASGRPGELFF	TGTGCCTGGGCCTGGGCTAGCGGGAGGCCCGGGGAGCTGTTTTTT
TRBV27	NA	TRBJ2-7	NA	CASSLSQLGNYEQYF	TGTGCCAGCAGTTTATCCCAACTTGGGAACTACGAGCAGTACTTC
TRBV7-9	NA	TRBJ2-7	NA	CASSPLGFGSYEQYF	TGTGCCAGCAGCCCCCTAGGCTTTGGGTCCTACGAGCAGTACTTC
TRBV20-1	NA	TRBJ2-1	NA	CSADFSSYEQFF	TGCAGTGCTGACTTCTCTAGTTATGAGCAGTTCTTC
TRBV4-2	NA	TRBJ2-4	NA	CASSVGGGKNIQYF	TGTGCCAGCAGCGTAGGGGGGGGCAAAAACATTCAGTACTTC
TRBV29-1	NA	TRBJ1-2	TRBD1	CSADSGQGGGYTF	TGCAGCGCCGACTCGGGACAGGGAGGCGGCTACACCTTC
TRBV7-9	NA	TRBJ2-1	NA	CASSSVQRAYNEQFF	TGTGCCAGCAGCTCAGTGCAGAGAGCCTACAATGAGCAGTTCTTC
TRBV6-1	NA	TRBJ2-5	NA	CASSLGYTARGETQYF	TGTGCCAGCAGCCTCGGGTATACAGCTCGGGGCGAGACCCAGTACTTC
TRBV19	NA	TRBJ2-5	TRBD1	CASSIVGQEWETQYF	TGTGCCAGTAGTATTGTAGGACAGGAATGGGAGACCCAGTACTTC
TRBV5-4	few	TRBJ2-7	NA	CASSLSGSEQYF	TGTGCCAGCAGCTTGTCAGGTAGCGAGCAGTACTTC
TRBV7-6	NA	TRBJ2-1	NA	CASSSRLVHEQFF	TGTGCCAGCAGCTCGCGACTAGTGCATGAGCAGTTCTTC
TRBV10-2	NA	TRBJ2-7	NA	CASGKGYEQYF	TGCGCCAGCGGTAAAGGGTACGAGCAGTACTTC
TRBV20-1	once	TRBJ1-4	NA	CSARGEGTNEKLFF	TGCAGTGCCCGGGGGGAAGGGACTAATGAAAAACTGTTTTTT
TRBV29-1	NA	TRBJ1-4	NA	CSVELREKLFF	TGCAGCGTTGAATTACGGGAAAAACTGTTTTTT
TRBV7-6	once	TRBJ2-7	NA	CASSPGLYPYEQYF	TGTGCCAGCAGCCCCGGACTGTATCCCTACGAGCAGTACTTC